This TCR beta chain is from a study of Ad26.COV2.S vaccination and SARS-CoV-2 variants. As to this clone: Its antigen is not known.

Between the trimmed V and J ends, which lost 4 bases and 2 bases, there was a span of 12 bases. CDR1 and CDR2 from the germline V gene are SGDLS and YYNGEE. The CDR3 is made up of 15 amino acids. Study-level findings and limits: Non-spike TCR breadth was similar in vaccine and placebo recipients. Responses of T cells in total may have been underestimated by the TCR breadth and depth analyses. While placebo recipients had lower spike-specific TCR breadth, vaccine recipients had more.

This table comes from immunoSEQ multiplex PCR, and its TCRdb copy is limited to in-frame clones, with some not included. Of about 350,000 clones in the sample, 92% were seen once. This rearrangement joins TRBV9 to TRBJ2-2, with D tentatively TRBD2 (7 bases). Here the sequenced sample was peripheral blood, taken after recovery from COVID-19. This sequence was found in a human donor who had recovered from COVID-19. The CDR3 spells CASSSSGGNTGELFF. The CDR3 DNA reads as TGTGCCAGCAGCTCCTCGGGGGGCAACACCGGGGAGCTGTTTTTT.